Detailed here is one T cell receptor (beta chain). Its cognate antigen is unknown. Time point reported: week 5, during vaccination. Every single dose of the vaccine, 300 ug of mutant IDH1 20-mer peptide, came with topical imiquimod. Assay: immunoSEQ multiplex PCR; the TCRdb copy retains only in-frame clones and omits some. The data contain about 36,000 clones, 75% to 85% of them seen just once; the ten biggest clones take up over 10%. The junction had 10 bases not matched to a gene; V was cut back by 3 bases and J by 2 bases. Per the germline V gene, CDR1 is SGDLS and CDR2 is YYNGEE. This CDR3 spans 17 amino acids. These data belong to a study of a mutant IDH1 vaccine in newly diagnosed glioma. Overall study context: In weeks 1, 3, 5, 7, 11, 15, 19 and 23, patients were vaccinated. Earlier care involved radiotherapy, temozolomide, or both, and the majority received both. Males made up 62.5% and females about 38% of treated patients, whose mean age was roughly 40 years.

Sequenced here: PBMCs, sampled from a glioma patient whose treatment included an IDH1 peptide vaccine. The chain is built from TRBV9 and TRBJ1-3; 8 positions match TRBD1. This receptor was identified in a man in his forties or fifties with glioma. The CDR3 spells CASSEGPGGRAGNTIYF. The CDR3 coding sequence is TGTGCCAGCAGCGAGGGACCAGGGGGCAGAGCTGGAAACACCATATATTTT.